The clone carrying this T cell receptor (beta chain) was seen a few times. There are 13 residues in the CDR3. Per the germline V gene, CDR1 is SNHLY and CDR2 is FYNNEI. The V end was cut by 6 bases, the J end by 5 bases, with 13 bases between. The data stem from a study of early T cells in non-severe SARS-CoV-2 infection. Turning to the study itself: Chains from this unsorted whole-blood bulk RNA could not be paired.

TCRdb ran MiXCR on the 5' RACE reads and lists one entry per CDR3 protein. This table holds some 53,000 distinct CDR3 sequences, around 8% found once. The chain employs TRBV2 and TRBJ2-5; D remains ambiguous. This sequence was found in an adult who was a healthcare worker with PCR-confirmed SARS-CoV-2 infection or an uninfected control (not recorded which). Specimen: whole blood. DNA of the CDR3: TGTGCCAGCAGCATTAGCCACCGGGAGACCCAGTACTTC. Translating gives CASSISHRETQYF.